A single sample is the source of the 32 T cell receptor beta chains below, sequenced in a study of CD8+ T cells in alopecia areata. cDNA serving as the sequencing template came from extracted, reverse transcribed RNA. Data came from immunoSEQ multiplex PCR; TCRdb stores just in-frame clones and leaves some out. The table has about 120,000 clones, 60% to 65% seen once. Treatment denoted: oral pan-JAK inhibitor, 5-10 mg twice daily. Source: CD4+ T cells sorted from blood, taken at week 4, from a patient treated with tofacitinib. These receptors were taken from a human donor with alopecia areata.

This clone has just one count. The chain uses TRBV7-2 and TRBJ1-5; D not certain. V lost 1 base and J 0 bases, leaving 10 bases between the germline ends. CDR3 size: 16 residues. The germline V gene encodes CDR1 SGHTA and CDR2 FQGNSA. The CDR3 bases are TGTGCCAGCAGCTTAGTAGCAGATAATAGCAATCAGCCCCAGCATTTT. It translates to CASSLVADNSNQPQHF.

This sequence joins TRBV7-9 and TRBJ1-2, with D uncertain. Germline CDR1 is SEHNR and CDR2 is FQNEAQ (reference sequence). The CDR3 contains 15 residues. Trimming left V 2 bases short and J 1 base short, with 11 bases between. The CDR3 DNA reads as TGTGCCAGCAGCTTAAATCGCGCCTATAACTATGGCTACACCTTC. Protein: CASSLNRAYNYGYTF.

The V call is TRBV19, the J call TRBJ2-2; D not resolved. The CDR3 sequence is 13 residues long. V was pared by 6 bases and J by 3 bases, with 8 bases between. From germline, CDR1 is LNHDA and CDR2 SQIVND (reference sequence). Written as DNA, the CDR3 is TGTGCCAGTAGGGAAAGGGACACCGGGGAGCTGTTTTTT. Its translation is CASRERDTGELFF.

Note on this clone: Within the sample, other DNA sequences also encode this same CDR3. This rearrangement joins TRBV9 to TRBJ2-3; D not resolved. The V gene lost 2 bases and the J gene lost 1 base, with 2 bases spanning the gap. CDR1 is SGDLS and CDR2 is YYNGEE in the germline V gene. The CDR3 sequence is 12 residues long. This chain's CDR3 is CASSVGTDTQYF. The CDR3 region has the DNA TGTGCCAGCAGCGTCGGCACAGATACGCAGTATTTT.

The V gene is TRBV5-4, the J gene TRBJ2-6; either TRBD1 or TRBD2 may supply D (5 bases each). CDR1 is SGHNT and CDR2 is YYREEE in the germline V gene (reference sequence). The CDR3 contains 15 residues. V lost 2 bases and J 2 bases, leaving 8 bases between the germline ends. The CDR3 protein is CASSFWDAGANVLTF. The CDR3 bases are TGTGCCAGCAGCTTCTGGGACGCTGGGGCCAACGTCCTGACTTTC.

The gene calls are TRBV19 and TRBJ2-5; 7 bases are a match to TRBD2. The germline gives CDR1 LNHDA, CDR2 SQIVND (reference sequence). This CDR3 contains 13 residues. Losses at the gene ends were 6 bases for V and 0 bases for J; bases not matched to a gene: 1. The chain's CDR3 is CASSRGDQETQYF. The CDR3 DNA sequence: TGTGCCAGTAGCCGGGGGGACCAAGAGACCCAGTACTTC.

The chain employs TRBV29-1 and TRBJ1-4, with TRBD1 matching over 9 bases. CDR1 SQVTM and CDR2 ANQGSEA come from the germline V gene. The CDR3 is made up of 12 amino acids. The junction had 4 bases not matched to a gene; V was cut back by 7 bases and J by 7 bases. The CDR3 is CSAGTGFEKLFF. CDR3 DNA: TGCAGCGCCGGGACAGGGTTTGAAAAACTGTTTTTT.

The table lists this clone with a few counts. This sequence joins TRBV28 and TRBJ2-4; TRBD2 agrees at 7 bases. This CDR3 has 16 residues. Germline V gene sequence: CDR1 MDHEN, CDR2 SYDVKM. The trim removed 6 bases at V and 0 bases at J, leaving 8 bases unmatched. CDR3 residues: CASSQLGLVAKNIQYF. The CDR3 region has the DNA TGTGCCAGCAGCCAACTAGGACTAGTAGCCAAAAACATTCAGTACTTC.

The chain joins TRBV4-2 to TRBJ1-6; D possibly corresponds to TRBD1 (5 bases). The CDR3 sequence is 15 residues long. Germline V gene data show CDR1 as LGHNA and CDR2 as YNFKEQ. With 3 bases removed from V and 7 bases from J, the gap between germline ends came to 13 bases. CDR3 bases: TGTGCCAGCAGCCAGTCAGGGAGTTGGAATTCACCCCTCCACTTT. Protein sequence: CASSQSGSWNSPLHF.

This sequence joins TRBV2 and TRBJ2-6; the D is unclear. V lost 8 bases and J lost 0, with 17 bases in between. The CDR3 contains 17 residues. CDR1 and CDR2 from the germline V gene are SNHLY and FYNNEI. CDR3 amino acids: CASQHFTEPSGANVLTF. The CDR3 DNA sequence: TGTGCCAGCCAACACTTTACAGAACCCTCTGGGGCCAACGTCCTGACTTTC.

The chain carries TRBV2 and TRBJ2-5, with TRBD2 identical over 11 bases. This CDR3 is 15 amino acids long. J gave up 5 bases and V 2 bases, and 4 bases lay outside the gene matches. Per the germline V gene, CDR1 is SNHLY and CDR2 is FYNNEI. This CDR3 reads CASSERSSGRETQYF. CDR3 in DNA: TGTGCCAGCAGTGAACGGTCTAGCGGGAGGGAGACCCAGTACTTC.

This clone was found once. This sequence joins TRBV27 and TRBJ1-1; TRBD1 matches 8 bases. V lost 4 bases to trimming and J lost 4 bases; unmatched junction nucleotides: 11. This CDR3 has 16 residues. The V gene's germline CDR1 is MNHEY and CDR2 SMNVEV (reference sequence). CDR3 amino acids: CASSSGQGARITEAFF. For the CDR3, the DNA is TGTGCCAGCAGTTCTGGTCAGGGGGCCAGGATCACTGAAGCTTTCTTT.

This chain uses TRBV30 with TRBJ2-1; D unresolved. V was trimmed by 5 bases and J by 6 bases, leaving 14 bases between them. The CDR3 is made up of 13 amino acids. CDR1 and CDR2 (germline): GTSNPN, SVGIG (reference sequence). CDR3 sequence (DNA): TGTGCCTGGTGTGCTCCCGGCGGCAATGAGCAGTTCTTC. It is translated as CAWCAPGGNEQFF.

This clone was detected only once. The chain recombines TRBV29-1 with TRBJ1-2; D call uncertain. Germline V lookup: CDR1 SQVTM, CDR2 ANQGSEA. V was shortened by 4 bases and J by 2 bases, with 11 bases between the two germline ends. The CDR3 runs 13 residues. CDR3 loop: CSVATARNYGYTF. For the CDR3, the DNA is TGCAGCGTTGCCACAGCGAGGAACTATGGCTACACCTTC.

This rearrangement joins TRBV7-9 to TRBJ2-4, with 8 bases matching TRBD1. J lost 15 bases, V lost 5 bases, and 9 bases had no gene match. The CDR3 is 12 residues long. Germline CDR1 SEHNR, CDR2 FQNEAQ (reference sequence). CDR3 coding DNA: TGTGCCAGCAGCCCGGCGGGACAGGAGCTGTACTTC. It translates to CASSPAGQELYF.

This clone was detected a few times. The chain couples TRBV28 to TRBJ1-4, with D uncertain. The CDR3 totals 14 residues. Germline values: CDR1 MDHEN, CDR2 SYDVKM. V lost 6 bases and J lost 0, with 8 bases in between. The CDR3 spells CASSPQATNEKLFF. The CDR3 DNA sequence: TGTGCCAGCAGCCCCCAGGCAACTAATGAAAAACTGTTTTTT.

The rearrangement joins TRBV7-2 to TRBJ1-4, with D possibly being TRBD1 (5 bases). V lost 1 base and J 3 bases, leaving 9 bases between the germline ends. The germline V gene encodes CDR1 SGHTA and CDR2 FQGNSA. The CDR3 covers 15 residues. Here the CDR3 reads CASSLGGTANEKLFF. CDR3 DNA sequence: TGTGCCAGCAGCTTAGGCGGGACTGCTAATGAAAAACTGTTTTTT.

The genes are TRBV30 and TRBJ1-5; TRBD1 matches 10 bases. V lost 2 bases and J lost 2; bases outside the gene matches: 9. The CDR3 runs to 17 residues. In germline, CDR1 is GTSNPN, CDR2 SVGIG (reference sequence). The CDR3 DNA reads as TGTGCCTGGAGTATAGACAGGGGGCGTAGGGGCAATCAGCCCCAGCATTTT. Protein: CAWSIDRGRRGNQPQHF.

CDR3 in DNA: TGTGCCAGCAGCTTTAATGAAGATACGCAGTATTTT. It codes for CASSFNEDTQYF. This chain connects TRBV11-3 to TRBJ2-3; no clear D gene. CDR3 size: 12 residues. Deletions cut 3 bases from V and 5 bases from J, with 6 bases between. Germline V gives CDR1 SGHNT, CDR2 YENEEA.

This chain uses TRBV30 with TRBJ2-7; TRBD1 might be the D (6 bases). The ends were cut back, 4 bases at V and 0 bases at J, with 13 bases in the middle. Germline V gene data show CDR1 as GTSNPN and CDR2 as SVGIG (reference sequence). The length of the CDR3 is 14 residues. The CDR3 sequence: CAWNTGPNSYEQYF. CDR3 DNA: TGTGCCTGGAATACAGGGCCGAACTCCTACGAGCAGTACTTC.

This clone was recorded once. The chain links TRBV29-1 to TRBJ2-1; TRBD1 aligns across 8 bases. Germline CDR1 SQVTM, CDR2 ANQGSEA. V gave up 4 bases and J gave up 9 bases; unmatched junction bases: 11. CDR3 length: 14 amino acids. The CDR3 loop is CSVASGQALAEQFF. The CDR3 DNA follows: TGCAGCGTTGCTTCGGGACAGGCTCTTGCTGAGCAGTTCTTC.

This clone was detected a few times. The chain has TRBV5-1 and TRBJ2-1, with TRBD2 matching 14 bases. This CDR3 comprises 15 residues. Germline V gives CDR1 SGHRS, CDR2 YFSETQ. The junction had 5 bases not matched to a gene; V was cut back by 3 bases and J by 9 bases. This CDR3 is CASSSGLAGGGEQFF. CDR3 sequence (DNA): TGCGCCAGCAGCTCCGGACTAGCGGGAGGTGGTGAGCAGTTCTTC.

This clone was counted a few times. Here the CDR3 DNA reads TGTGCCAGCAGCCGGGACGGGGGAACCTACGAGCAGTACTTC. It yields the protein CASSRDGGTYEQYF. The V gene is TRBV4-2, the J gene TRBJ2-7; D perhaps matches TRBD2 (6 bases). The germline V and J ends were trimmed by 4 bases and 2 bases, with 12 bases remaining between them. The CDR3 totals 14 residues. CDR1 is LGHNA, CDR2 YNFKEQ, per germline.

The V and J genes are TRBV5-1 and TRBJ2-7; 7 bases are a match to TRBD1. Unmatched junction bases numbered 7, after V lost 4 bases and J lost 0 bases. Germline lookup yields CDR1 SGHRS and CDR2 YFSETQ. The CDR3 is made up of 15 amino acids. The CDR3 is CASSRTGESSYEQYF. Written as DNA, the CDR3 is TGCGCCAGCAGCCGGACAGGCGAGAGCTCCTACGAGCAGTACTTC.

This CDR3 reads CASRGAGGQETQYF. DNA for the CDR3: TGTGCCAGCAGGGGGGCAGGGGGACAAGAGACCCAGTACTTC. V and J are TRBV27 and TRBJ2-5; 7 nucleotides align to TRBD1. This CDR3 contains 14 residues. Germline V CDR1 and CDR2: MNHEY, SMNVEV (reference sequence). The junction had 6 bases not matched to a gene; V was cut back by 6 bases and J by 2 bases.

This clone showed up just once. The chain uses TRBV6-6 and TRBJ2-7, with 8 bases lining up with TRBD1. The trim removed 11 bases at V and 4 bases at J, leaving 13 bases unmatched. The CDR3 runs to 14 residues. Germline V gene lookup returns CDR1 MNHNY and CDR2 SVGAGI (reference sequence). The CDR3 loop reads CASRDRGRGYEQYF. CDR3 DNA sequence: TGTGCCTCCCGCGACAGGGGCCGTGGGTACGAGCAGTACTTC.

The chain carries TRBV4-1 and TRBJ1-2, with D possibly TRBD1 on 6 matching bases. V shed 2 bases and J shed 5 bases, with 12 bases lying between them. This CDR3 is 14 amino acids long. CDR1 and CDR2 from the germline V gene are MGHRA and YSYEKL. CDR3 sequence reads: CASSQMGAGYGYTF. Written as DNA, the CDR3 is TGCGCCAGCAGCCAAATGGGGGCCGGGTATGGCTACACCTTC.

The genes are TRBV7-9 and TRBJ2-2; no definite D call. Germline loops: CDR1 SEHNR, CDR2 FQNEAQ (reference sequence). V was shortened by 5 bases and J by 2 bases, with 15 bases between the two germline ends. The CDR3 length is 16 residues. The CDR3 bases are TGTGCCAGCAGCCGGCCCTTGGCGACCAACACCGGGGAGCTGTTTTTT. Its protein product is CASSRPLATNTGELFF.

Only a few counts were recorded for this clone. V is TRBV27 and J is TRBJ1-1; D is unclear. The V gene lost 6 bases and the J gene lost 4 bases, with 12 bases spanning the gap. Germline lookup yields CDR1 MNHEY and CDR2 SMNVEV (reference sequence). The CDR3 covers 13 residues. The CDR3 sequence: CASSYSLSTEAFF. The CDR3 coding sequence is TGTGCCAGCAGCTACAGTCTTAGCACTGAAGCTTTCTTT.

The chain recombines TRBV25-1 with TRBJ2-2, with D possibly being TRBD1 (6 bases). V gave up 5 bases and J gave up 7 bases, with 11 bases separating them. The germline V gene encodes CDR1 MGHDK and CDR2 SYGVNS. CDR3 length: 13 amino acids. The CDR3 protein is CASSSQGHGELFF. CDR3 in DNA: TGTGCCAGCAGTTCACAGGGTCACGGGGAGCTGTTTTTT.

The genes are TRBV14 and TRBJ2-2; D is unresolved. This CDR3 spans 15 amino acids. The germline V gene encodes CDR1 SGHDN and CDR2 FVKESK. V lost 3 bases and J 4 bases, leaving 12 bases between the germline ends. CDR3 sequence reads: CASSQTRPVTGELFF. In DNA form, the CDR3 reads TGTGCCAGCAGCCAGACGCGGCCGGTCACCGGGGAGCTGTTTTTT.

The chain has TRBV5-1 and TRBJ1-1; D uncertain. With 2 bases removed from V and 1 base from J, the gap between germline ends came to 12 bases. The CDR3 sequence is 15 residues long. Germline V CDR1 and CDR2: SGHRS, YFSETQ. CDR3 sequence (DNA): TGCGCCAGCAGCTTTCGACCTTCAGAGAACACTGAAGCTTTCTTT. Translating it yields CASSFRPSENTEAFF.